This TCR beta chain is drawn from a study of blood T cell repertoires in COVID-19. Study-level information: PBMCs, B-cell-depleted T cells, or T cells provided the cDNA or gDNA that made up the material.

The length of the CDR3 is 16 residues. The V gene lost 4 bases and the J gene lost 3 bases, with 19 bases spanning the gap. Germline loops: CDR1 MDHEN, CDR2 SYDVKM. In the original processing: Reference gene primer amplification yielded estimated nucleated cell counts. Generated by immunoSEQ multiplex PCR, the TCRdb table keeps only in-frame clones and is missing some. The DNA was the basis for D and trimming; V, J and clone size are from that table. In the table there are over 200,000 clones, approximately 89% of which are singletons. The V and J genes are TRBV28 and TRBJ2-7, with a weak D call TRBD2 (5 bases). Specimen: peripheral blood. The TCR originated in a man between 35 and 55 years old who had recovered from COVID-19. CDR3 sequence: CASSSPAGGGYYEQYF. CDR3 sequence (DNA): TGTGCCAGCAGTTCCCCGGCGGGCGGTGGATACTACGAGCAGTACTTC.